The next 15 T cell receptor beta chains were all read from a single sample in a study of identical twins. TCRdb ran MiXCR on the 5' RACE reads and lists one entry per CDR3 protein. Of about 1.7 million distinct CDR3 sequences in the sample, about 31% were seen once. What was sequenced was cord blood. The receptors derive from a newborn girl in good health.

CDR3 amino acids: CASSLYGRVSNYGYTF. The CDR3 nucleotides read TGTGCCAGCAGTTTATATGGTCGGGTCTCTAACTATGGCTACACCTTC. The chain carries TRBV28 and TRBJ1-2; unclear D gene. CDR1 is MDHEN and CDR2 is SYDVKM in the germline V gene. With 1 base removed from V and 0 bases from J, the gap between germline ends came to 12 bases. The CDR3 has 16 residues.

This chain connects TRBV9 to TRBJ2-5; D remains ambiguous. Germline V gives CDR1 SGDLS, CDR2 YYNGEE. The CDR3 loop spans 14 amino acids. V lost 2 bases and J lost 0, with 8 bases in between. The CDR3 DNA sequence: TGTGCCAGCAGCGTTGGCAGAAACCAAGAGACCCAGTACTTC. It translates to CASSVGRNQETQYF.

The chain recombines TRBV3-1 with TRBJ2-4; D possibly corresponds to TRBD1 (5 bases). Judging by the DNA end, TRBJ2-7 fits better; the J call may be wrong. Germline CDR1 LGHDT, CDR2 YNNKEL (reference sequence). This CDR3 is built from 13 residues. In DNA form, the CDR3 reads TGTGCCAGCAGCCAAGACAGGGATGGCGAGCAGTACTTC. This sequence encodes CASSQDRDGEQYF.

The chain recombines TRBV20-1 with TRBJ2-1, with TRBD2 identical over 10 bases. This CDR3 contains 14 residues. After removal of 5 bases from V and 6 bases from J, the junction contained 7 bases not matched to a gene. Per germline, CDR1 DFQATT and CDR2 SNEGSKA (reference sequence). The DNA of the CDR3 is TGCAGTGCTGCAAGCGGGAGGGCCCGCAATGAGCAGTTCTTC. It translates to CSAASGRARNEQFF.

The CDR3 protein is CASSQVAGLRNEQFF. The CDR3 region has the DNA TGCGCCAGCAGCCAAGTAGCGGGCCTCCGCAATGAGCAGTTCTTC. V gene TRBV4-1 combines with J gene TRBJ2-1, with TRBD2 matching over 7 bases. Germline lookup yields CDR1 MGHRA and CDR2 YSYEKL. Trimming cost V 1 base and J 6 bases; bases outside gene matches: 6. The CDR3 consists of 15 residues.

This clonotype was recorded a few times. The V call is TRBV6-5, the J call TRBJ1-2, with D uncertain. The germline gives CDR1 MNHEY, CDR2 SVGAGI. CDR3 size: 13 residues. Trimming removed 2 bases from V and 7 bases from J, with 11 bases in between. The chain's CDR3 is CASSYGSETGYTF. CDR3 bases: TGTGCCAGCAGTTACGGTTCCGAGACTGGCTACACCTTC.

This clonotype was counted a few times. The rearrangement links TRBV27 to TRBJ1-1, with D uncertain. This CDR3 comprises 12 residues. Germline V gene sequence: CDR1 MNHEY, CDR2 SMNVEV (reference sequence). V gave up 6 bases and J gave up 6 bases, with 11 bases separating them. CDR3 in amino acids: CASSPSRAEAFF. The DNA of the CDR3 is TGTGCCAGCAGCCCCTCGAGGGCTGAAGCTTTCTTT.

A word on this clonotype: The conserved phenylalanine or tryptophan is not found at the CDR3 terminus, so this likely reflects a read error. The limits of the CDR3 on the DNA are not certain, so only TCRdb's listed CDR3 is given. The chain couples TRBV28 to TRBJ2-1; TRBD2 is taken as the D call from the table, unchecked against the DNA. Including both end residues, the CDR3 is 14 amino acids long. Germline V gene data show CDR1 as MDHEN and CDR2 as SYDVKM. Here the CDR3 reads CASSLSGGGYTFGS.

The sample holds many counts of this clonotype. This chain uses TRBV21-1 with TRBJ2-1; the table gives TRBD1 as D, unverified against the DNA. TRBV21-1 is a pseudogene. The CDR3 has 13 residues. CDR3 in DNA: TGTGCCAGCAGCAAAGCGGACAGGGATGAGCAGTTCTTC. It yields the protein CASSKADRDEQFF.

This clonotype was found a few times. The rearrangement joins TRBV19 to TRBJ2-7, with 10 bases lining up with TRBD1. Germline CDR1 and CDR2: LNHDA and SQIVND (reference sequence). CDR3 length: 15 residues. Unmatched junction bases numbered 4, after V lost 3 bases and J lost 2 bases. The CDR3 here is CASSMLGTGAYEQYF. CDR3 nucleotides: TGTGCCAGTAGTATGTTGGGGACAGGGGCCTACGAGCAGTACTTC.

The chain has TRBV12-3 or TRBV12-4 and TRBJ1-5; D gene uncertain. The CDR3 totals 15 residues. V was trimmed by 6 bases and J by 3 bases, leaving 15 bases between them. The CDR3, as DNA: TGTGCCAGCAGCCGGAGCGCACAGACCAATCAGCCCCAGCATTTT. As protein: CASSRSAQTNQPQHF.

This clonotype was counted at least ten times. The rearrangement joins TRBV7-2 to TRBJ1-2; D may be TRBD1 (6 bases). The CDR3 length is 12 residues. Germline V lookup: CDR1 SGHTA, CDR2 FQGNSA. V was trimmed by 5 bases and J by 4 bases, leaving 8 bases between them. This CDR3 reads CASSTTGYGYTF. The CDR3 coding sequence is TGTGCCAGCAGCACGACAGGCTATGGCTACACCTTC.

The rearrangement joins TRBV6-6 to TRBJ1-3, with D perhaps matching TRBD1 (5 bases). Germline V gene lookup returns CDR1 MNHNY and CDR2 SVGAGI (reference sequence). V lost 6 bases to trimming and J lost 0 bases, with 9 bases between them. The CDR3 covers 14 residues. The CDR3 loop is CASRGGSSGNTIYF. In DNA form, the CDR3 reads TGTGCCAGCAGGGGGGGAAGCTCTGGAAACACCATATATTTT.

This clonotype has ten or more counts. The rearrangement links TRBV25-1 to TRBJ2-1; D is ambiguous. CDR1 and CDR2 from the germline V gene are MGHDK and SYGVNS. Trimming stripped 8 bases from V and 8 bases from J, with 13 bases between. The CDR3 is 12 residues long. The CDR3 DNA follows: TGTGCCAGCGGCAACCTAGGCTATGAGCAGTTCTTC. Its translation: CASGNLGYEQFF.

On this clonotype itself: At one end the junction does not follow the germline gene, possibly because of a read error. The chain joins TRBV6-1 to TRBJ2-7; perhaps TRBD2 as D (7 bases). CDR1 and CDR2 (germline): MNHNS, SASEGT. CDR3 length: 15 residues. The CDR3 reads CARSGRGAYSYEQYF. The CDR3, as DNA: TGTGCCCGCAGTGGTCGGGGGGCCTACTCCTACGAGCAGTACTTC.